A single sample gave rise to the 12 T cell receptor beta chains below, sequenced in a study of blood T cell repertoires in COVID-19. Data came from immunoSEQ multiplex PCR; TCRdb stores just in-frame clones and leaves some out. The data show roughly 330,000 clones, with 80% to 90% seen just once and 1% to 1.5% held by the top ten. Material for sequencing was peripheral blood. The receptors here all came from a woman aged 45-59 years with acute or convalescent COVID-19.

The chain combines TRBV10-3 with TRBJ2-3, with 7 positions matching TRBD2. V gave up 6 bases and J gave up 8 bases; unmatched junction bases: 5. The CDR3 length is 12 residues. Germline-derived CDR1 and CDR2 are ENHRY and SYGVKD. CDR3 sequence reads: CAISGGEGTQYF. In DNA form, the CDR3 reads TGTGCCATCAGCGGCGGGGAGGGTACGCAGTATTTT.

J is TRBJ1-4 and V is TRBV7-2; 8 bases line up with TRBD1. The CDR3 sequence is 16 residues long. Germline V gene sequence: CDR1 SGHTA, CDR2 FQGNSA. V was clipped by 6 bases and J by 8 bases; unmatched bases: 14. The CDR3 region is CASSLGQAATGEKLFF. The CDR3 DNA is TGTGCCAGCAGTTTGGGACAGGCGGCAACGGGGGAAAAACTGTTTTTT.

The chain links TRBV3-1 (or the pseudogene TRBV3-2) to TRBJ2-1; TRBD2 matches at 10 bases. J gave up 11 bases and V 4 bases, and 2 bases lay outside the gene matches. Germline V gives CDR1 LGHDT, CDR2 YNNKEL (reference sequence). The CDR3 extends over 12 amino acids. CDR3: CASSLAGGQQFF. Written as DNA, the CDR3 is TGTGCCAGCAGCCTAGCGGGGGGCCAGCAGTTCTTC.

The V and J genes are TRBV27 and TRBJ2-2, with a possible D match to TRBD1 (6 bases). V dropped 3 bases and J dropped 3 bases, with 8 bases sitting between them. The CDR3 length is 14 residues. CDR1 is MNHEY and CDR2 is SMNVEV in the germline V gene (reference sequence). The DNA for the CDR3 is TGTGCCAGCAGTTTTTACAGGGACACCGGGGAGCTGTTTTTT. Translated, it gives CASSFYRDTGELFF.

This clone was detected once. The chain is built from TRBV10-3 and TRBJ2-1; TRBD2 aligns across 9 bases. Unmatched junction bases numbered 8, after V lost 4 bases and J lost 7 bases. The CDR3 runs 15 residues. Germline values: CDR1 ENHRY, CDR2 SYGVKD. The CDR3 sequence: CAISGGLASENEQFF. Here the CDR3 DNA reads TGTGCCATCAGTGGCGGACTAGCGTCGGAAAATGAGCAGTTCTTC.

V gene TRBV19 combines with J gene TRBJ2-5, with D possibly TRBD1 on 5 matching bases. The CDR3 is 14 residues long. Germline loops: CDR1 LNHDA, CDR2 SQIVND (reference sequence). V was shortened by 3 bases and J by 5 bases, with 13 bases between the two germline ends. In DNA, the CDR3 is TGTGCCAGTAGTATCTCAAGGGGTTGGGAGACCCAGTACTTC. Translating it yields CASSISRGWETQYF. The entire variable domain, with the rest obtained from reference TRBV19 and TRBJ2-5, is as follows: DGGITQSPKYLFRKEGQNVTLSCEQNLNHDAMYWYRQDPGQGLRLIYYSQIVNDFQKGDIAEGYSVSREKKESFPLTVTSAQKNPTAFYLCASSISRGWETQYFGPGTRLLVL.

V gene TRBV4-1 combines with J gene TRBJ1-5, with 8 nucleotides matching TRBD1. CDR3 length: 17 residues. V dropped 3 bases and J dropped 2; count of bases not matched to a gene: 9. Germline V gene lookup returns CDR1 MGHRA and CDR2 YSYEKL. CDR3 amino acids: CASSHPGGEPRNQPQHF. In DNA, the CDR3 is TGCGCCAGCAGCCATCCAGGGGGCGAACCTCGCAATCAGCCCCAGCATTTT.

This clone was detected only a few times. The chain has TRBV5-1 and TRBJ2-7, with a possible D match to TRBD2 (5 bases). CDR1 SGHRS and CDR2 YFSETQ come from the germline V gene. The V end was cut by 0 bases, the J end by 4 bases, with 14 bases between. This CDR3 comprises 15 residues. The CDR3 sequence is CASSLVTAGSYEQYF. The CDR3 coding sequence is TGCGCCAGCAGCTTGGTTACTGCGGGTAGTTACGAGCAGTACTTC.

The rearrangement joins TRBV5-1 to TRBJ1-4; tentative D call: TRBD1 (5 bases). The CDR3 contains 15 residues. V was trimmed by 0 bases and J by 3 bases, leaving 9 bases between them. Germline CDR1 is SGHRS and CDR2 is YFSETQ. CDR3 region: CASSLAQEPNEKLFF. The CDR3 coding sequence is TGCGCCAGCAGCTTGGCACAGGAGCCTAATGAAAAACTGTTTTTT.

In its sample, this clone was seen a few times. Within the sample, other DNA sequences also encode this same CDR3. The chain employs TRBV2 and TRBJ1-5; no clear D gene. Germline CDR1 is SNHLY and CDR2 is FYNNEI. The CDR3 consists of 11 residues. V was trimmed by 6 bases and J by 3 bases, leaving 3 bases between them. The CDR3 nucleotides read TGTGCCAGCAGCCTCAATCAGCCCCAGCATTTT. Its translation is CASSLNQPQHF.

V is TRBV6-2 or TRBV6-3 and J is TRBJ1-1; D remains unclear. The CDR3 has 13 amino acids. Germline-derived CDR1 and CDR2 are MNHEY and SVGEGT. V was trimmed by 6 bases and J by 4 bases, leaving 12 bases between them. CDR3 region: CASSLNAVTEAFF. In DNA form, the CDR3 reads TGTGCCAGCAGCCTAAATGCGGTCACTGAAGCTTTCTTT.

The V gene is TRBV7-9, the J gene TRBJ2-5; 11 nucleotides line up with TRBD1. Germline V gives CDR1 SEHNR, CDR2 FQNEAQ (reference sequence). Trimming at V came to 1 base and at J to 5 bases, leaving 6 bases not matched to a gene. This CDR3 is built from 16 residues. This CDR3 reads CASSLVGQGAGETQYF. CDR3 DNA sequence: TGTGCCAGCAGCTTAGTCGGACAGGGGGCGGGGGAGACCCAGTACTTC.